This T cell receptor beta chain was identified during a study of OX40 agonist ivuxolimab in advanced cancers. The V and J ends lost 6 bases and 0 bases, in that order; junction bases with no gene match: 14. CDR1 is MDHEN and CDR2 is SYDVKM in the germline V gene. This CDR3 comprises 19 residues. This table comes from immunoSEQ multiplex PCR, and its TCRdb copy is limited to in-frame clones, with some not included. This table has 37,000 or so clones, roughly 80% appearing once. V is TRBV28 and J is TRBJ2-2, with TRBD2 matching 9 bases. The specimen was CD4+ or CD8+ T cells sorted from blood, collected in a trial of the OX40 agonist ivuxolimab. The sequence was obtained from an adult with an advanced solid tumor such as melanoma, head and neck, liver or kidney cancer. The CDR3 loop is CASSRHVAGVASNTGELFF. CDR3 nucleotides: TGTGCCAGCAGCCGTCACGTAGCGGGAGTAGCGTCGAACACCGGGGAGCTGTTTTTT. The full variable domain, completed using reference TRBV28 and TRBJ2-2, is DVKVTQSSRYLVKRTGEKVFLECVQDMDHENMFWYRQDPGLGLRLIYFSYDVKMKEKGDIPEGYSVSREKKERFSLILESASTNQTSMYLCASSRHVAGVASNTGELFFGEGSRLTVL.